The 20 T cell receptor beta chains below were found in one sample sequenced in a study of CD8+ T cells in alopecia areata (dated by TCRdb to the late 2010s). Libraries were built with the immunoSEQ multiplex PCR assay. RNA was extracted from all samples and reverse transcribed into cDNA as template for TCR sequencing. Sourced from immuneACCESS, this table was stored by TCRdb with only in-frame sequences that have V and J called. A share of the clones is absent; for the studies checked, an unresolved V gene accounts for under half, and the remainder has no known explanation. Present in this sample are more than 95,000 clones, 41% of which were seen just once. The ten largest clones capture around 1.5% of the sample. Material: CD4+ T cells sorted from blood. These TCRs come from a human donor with alopecia areata.

The chain uses TRBV7-2 and TRBJ2-5, with TRBD1 matching 7 bases. Trimming took 1 base from V and 5 from J; bases not matched to a gene: 13. The CDR3 contains 17 residues. Looked up from germline, CDR1 is SGHTA and CDR2 is FQGNSA. CDR3 sequence: CASSLGYIEGAGETQYF. CDR3 sequence (DNA): TGTGCCAGCAGCTTAGGGTATATTGAGGGGGCCGGTGAGACCCAGTACTTC.

The rearrangement links TRBV6-5 to TRBJ1-2; 9 bases match TRBD1. Germline trimming cut 0 bases from V and 8 bases from J; bases unmatched to any gene: 7. Germline loops: CDR1 MNHEY, CDR2 SVGAGI. The CDR3 is made up of 15 amino acids. In DNA form, the CDR3 reads TGTGCCAGCAGTTACTCGGGACAGGGAACTCGAGGCTACACCTTC. This translates into CASSYSGQGTRGYTF.

This rearrangement joins TRBV2 to TRBJ2-1, with 8 bases aligning to TRBD2. Looked up from germline, CDR1 is SNHLY and CDR2 is FYNNEI. Trimming at V came to 6 bases and at J to 6 bases, leaving 10 bases not matched to a gene. CDR3 length: 15 residues. CDR3 DNA sequence: TGTGCCAGCAGGTACCGGGACCGGGGGGGCAATGAGCAGTTCTTC. Translation gives CASRYRDRGGNEQFF. The full variable domain, its missing parts supplied by reference TRBV2 and TRBJ2-1, is EPEVTQTPSHQVTQMGQEVILRCVPISNHLYFYWYRQILGQKVEFLVSFYNNEISEKSEIFDDQFSVERPDGSNFTLKIRSTKLEDSAMYFCASRYRDRGGNEQFFGPGTRLTVL.

This chain joins TRBV7-2 and TRBJ2-1; 10 nucleotides align to TRBD2. CDR1 is SGHTA and CDR2 is FQGNSA in the germline V gene. Germline trimming cut 1 base from V and 8 bases from J; bases unmatched to any gene: 8. The length of the CDR3 is 16 residues. DNA for the CDR3: TGTGCCAGCAGCTTAGGACCTACTAGCGGGATCCATGAGCAGTTCTTC. Protein product: CASSLGPTSGIHEQFF.

Comments on this clone: Compared with germline, one end of the junction differs, possibly owing to a read error. Other DNA sequences from this sample encode an identical CDR3 as well. The V call is TRBV30, the J call TRBJ2-7; 10 nucleotides align to TRBD1. Germline V gives CDR1 GTSNPN, CDR2 SVGIG (reference sequence). This CDR3 contains 13 residues. CDR3 loop: CAWGTGVTYEQYF. DNA for the CDR3: TGTGCCTGGGGGACAGGGGTTACCTACGAACAGTACTTC.

The chain employs TRBV5-6 and TRBJ2-5; D possibly uses TRBD1 or TRBD2 (6 bases each). The CDR3 runs 14 residues. Per the germline V gene, CDR1 is SGHDT and CDR2 is YYEEEE. V lost 2 bases and J lost 7, with 15 bases in between. CDR3 loop: CASSFSGAYRTQYF. CDR3 sequence (DNA): TGTGCCAGCAGCTTTTCGGGGGCATATCGGACCCAGTACTTC.

The chain has TRBV20-1 and TRBJ1-5, with unresolved D. The V and J ends lost 0 bases and 4 bases respectively, with 1 base between them. Germline V gene sequence: CDR1 DFQATT, CDR2 SNEGSKA (reference sequence). This CDR3 comprises 11 residues. The chain's CDR3 is CSARDNQPQHF. As DNA, the CDR3 is TGCAGTGCTAGAGATAATCAGCCCCAGCATTTT.

This clone was detected only a few times. The chain employs TRBV29-1 and TRBJ2-7, with 10 bases identical to TRBD1. The CDR3 extends over 15 amino acids. V dropped 7 bases and J dropped 3; count of bases not matched to a gene: 12. CDR1 is SQVTM, CDR2 ANQGSEA, per germline. CDR3 bases: TGCAGCGCTGTTACCGGGACAGGGGCTAACTACGAGCAGTACTTC. Translation gives CSAVTGTGANYEQYF.

This clone was found once. V usage is TRBV25-1 and J usage is TRBJ2-3; D not certain. CDR3 length: 14 residues. Per germline, CDR1 MGHDK and CDR2 SYGVNS. Between the trimmed V and J ends, which lost 8 bases and 0 bases, there was a span of 12 bases. Written as DNA, the CDR3 is TGTGCCAGCTCAACGGAACAGAGCACAGATACGCAGTATTTT. Amino acid sequence: CASSTEQSTDTQYF. Together with reference TRBV25-1 and TRBJ2-3, the CDR3 gives the full variable domain: EADIYQTPRYLVIGTGKKITLECSQTMGHDKMYWYQQDPGMELHLIHYSYGVNSTEKGDLSSESTVSRIRTEHFPLTLESARPSHTSQYLCASSTEQSTDTQYFGPGTRLTVL.

This clone has a handful of counts. The chain joins TRBV4-1 to TRBJ2-5, with D tentatively TRBD2 (6 bases). The length of the CDR3 is 15 residues. V was trimmed by 4 bases and J by 2 bases, leaving 14 bases between them. Germline V gene lookup returns CDR1 MGHRA and CDR2 YSYEKL. CDR3 nucleotide sequence: TGCGCCAGCAGCCCCGTTCTAGCGCAACAAGAGACCCAGTACTTC. Translated, it gives CASSPVLAQQETQYF.

About this clone itself: The sample has other DNA sequences that encode this CDR3 too. The chain is built from TRBV30 and TRBJ2-7, with D possibly TRBD1 on 5 matching bases. This CDR3 has 11 amino acids. Germline CDR1 reads GTSNPN; CDR2 reads SVGIG (reference sequence). V was pared by 1 base and J by 4 bases, with 5 bases between. CDR3 in DNA: TGTGCCTGGAGTGGGACATACGAGCAGTACTTC. It codes for CAWSGTYEQYF.

This clone was observed a few times. This chain joins TRBV4-2 and TRBJ2-7, with D perhaps given as TRBD1 or TRBD2 (5 bases each). CDR3 length: 13 amino acids. The V gene's germline CDR1 is LGHNA and CDR2 YNFKEQ. V was cut by 0 bases and J by 7 bases, with 10 bases left in between. The CDR3 DNA reads as TGTGCCAGCAGCCAAGACGAATGGGGGGAGCAGTACTTC. It yields the protein CASSQDEWGEQYF.

This clone has more than one count but fewer than ten. The chain has TRBV10-3 and TRBJ1-2; possible D gene TRBD1, 5 bases. CDR1 and CDR2 from the germline V gene are ENHRY and SYGVKD. The CDR3 has 15 amino acids. Deletions cut 3 bases from V and 0 bases from J, with 11 bases between. The CDR3, as DNA: TGTGCCATCAGTGACGGGGCCGGACCTAACTATGGCTACACCTTC. Protein product: CAISDGAGPNYGYTF.

V gene TRBV2 combines with J gene TRBJ1-2; 8 nucleotides match TRBD1. CDR1 is SNHLY and CDR2 is FYNNEI in the germline V gene. J lost 8 bases, V lost 6 bases, and 11 bases had no gene match. CDR3 length equals 14 residues. The CDR3, as DNA: TGTGCCAGCAGGGGTGACAGGGGTCGGGGAGGCTACACCTTC. It specifies CASRGDRGRGGYTF. Full variable domain (rest looked up from reference TRBV2 and TRBJ1-2): EPEVTQTPSHQVTQMGQEVILRCVPISNHLYFYWYRQILGQKVEFLVSFYNNEISEKSEIFDDQFSVERPDGSNFTLKIRSTKLEDSAMYFCASRGDRGRGGYTFGSGTRLTVV.

This clone was picked up one time. This chain uses TRBV7-2 with TRBJ2-7; D gene ambiguous. V lost 5 bases to trimming and J lost 2 bases, with 7 bases between them. Germline V gene sequence: CDR1 SGHTA, CDR2 FQGNSA. CDR3 length: 12 amino acids. The CDR3 nucleotides read TGTGCCAGCAGCCCGACAACCTACGAGCAGTACTTC. Translation gives CASSPTTYEQYF.

This clone was seen a single time. The J gene is TRBJ2-4, the V gene TRBV2, with 7 bases matching TRBD1. The CDR3 runs 15 residues. CDR1 and CDR2 from the germline V gene are SNHLY and FYNNEI. V shed 3 bases and J 10 bases; nucleotides not matched to a gene: 12. CDR3 bases: TGTGCCAGCAGTGACCCAGGCGAGGGGGCCCAAATTCAGTACTTC. Translating gives CASSDPGEGAQIQYF.

This sequence joins TRBV5-6 and TRBJ2-7; D is ambiguous. Germline V gene data show CDR1 as SGHDT and CDR2 as YYEEEE. This CDR3 contains 12 residues. V lost 4 bases to trimming and J lost 3 bases, with 8 bases between them. DNA of the CDR3: TGTGCCAGCAGCCGAAATTACTACGAGCAGTACTTC. This translates into CASSRNYYEQYF.

This clone was recorded a few times. Here the CDR3 reads CSVDYSTGAGYTF. CDR3 DNA: TGCAGCGTAGATTACTCGACAGGGGCTGGCTACACCTTC. The chain has TRBV29-1 and TRBJ1-2; 8 bases map to TRBD1. Trimming at V came to 6 bases and at J to 7 bases, leaving 10 bases not matched to a gene. The CDR3 runs 13 residues. CDR1 is SQVTM, CDR2 ANQGSEA, per germline.

V gene TRBV11-2 combines with J gene TRBJ2-1; either TRBD1 or TRBD2 may fit D (7 bases each). CDR1 is SGHAT, CDR2 FQNNGV, per germline. This CDR3 spans 16 amino acids. V lost 3 bases to trimming and J lost 3 bases, with 15 bases between them. The CDR3 sequence: CASSLTGPSGYNEQFF. CDR3 DNA sequence: TGTGCCAGCAGCTTGACAGGGCCTAGCGGCTACAATGAGCAGTTCTTC.

The chain couples TRBV2 to TRBJ2-5; a possible D gene is TRBD1 (5 bases). V gave up 9 bases and J gave up 5 bases, with 10 bases separating them. Germline assignment: CDR1 SNHLY and CDR2 FYNNEI. The CDR3 spans 11 residues. The CDR3 loop reads CARQVSETQYF. The CDR3 DNA reads TGTGCCAGACAGGTTTCGGAGACCCAGTACTTC.